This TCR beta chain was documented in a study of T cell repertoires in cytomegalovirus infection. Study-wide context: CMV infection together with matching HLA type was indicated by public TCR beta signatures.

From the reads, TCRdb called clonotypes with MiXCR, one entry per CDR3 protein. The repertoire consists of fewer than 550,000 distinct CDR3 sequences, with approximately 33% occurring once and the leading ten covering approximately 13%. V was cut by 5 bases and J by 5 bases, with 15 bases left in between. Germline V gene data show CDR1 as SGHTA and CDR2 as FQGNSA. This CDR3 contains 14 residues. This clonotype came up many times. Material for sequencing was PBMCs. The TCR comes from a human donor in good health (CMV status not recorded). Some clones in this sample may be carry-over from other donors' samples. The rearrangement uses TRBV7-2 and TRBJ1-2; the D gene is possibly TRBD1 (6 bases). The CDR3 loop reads CASSTTGREYGYTF. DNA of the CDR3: TGTGCCAGCAGCACAACAGGGCGGGAGTATGGCTACACCTTC.